This T cell receptor (beta chain) emerged from a study of Tregs in tolerant kidney transplant recipients. The repertoire was sequenced with immunoSEQ multiplex PCR; TCRdb's copy has only in-frame clones and lacks some. The table has approximately 65,000 clones, 84% seen once. Germline CDR1 SGHAT, CDR2 FQDESV (reference sequence). V lost 1 base and J lost 4, with 19 bases in between. The CDR3 is 17 residues long. The origin of this receptor is a human donor in good health. The V call is TRBV11-1, the J call TRBJ2-5; no clear D gene. The material sequenced was CD4+ T cells from blood. Written as DNA, the CDR3 is TGTGCCAGCAGCTTAGGGTCCGGTGCAACTTGGGGAGAGACCCAGTACTTC. It specifies CASSLGSGATWGETQYF.